Sequencing of this T cell receptor beta chain was carried out in a study of cytomegalovirus exposure and HLA in healthy donors. Study outcomes and limitations: CMV serostatus was the only recorded immune exposure for donors. Analyzed later, most CMV-associated TCR beta chains appeared HLA-restricted.

This clone was picked up a small number of times. Its antigen is unknown. V lost 0 bases and J lost 6, with 11 bases in between. The CDR3 has 14 residues. Germline V lookup: CDR1 SGHNT, CDR2 YYREEE (reference sequence). A multiplex PCR was run with 60 Vbeta primers and 13 Jbeta primers. Assay used: immunoSEQ multiplex PCR; TCRdb lists only in-frame clones, some missing. The sample shows 110,000 to 150,000 clones, 60% to 80% of them seen only once. The receptor's source is a man in his forties in good health and CMV-seronegative. The V gene is TRBV5-4, the J gene TRBJ2-3, with D perhaps matching TRBD2 (7 bases). Sequencing was carried out using PBMCs. DNA of the CDR3: TGTGCCAGCAGCTTGGGATGGGGGGGCGATACGCAGTATTTT. Residues: CASSLGWGGDTQYF.